This is a list of T cell receptor beta chains from one sample in a study of blood T cells in healthy people across ages. A single record per CDR3 protein comes from TCRdb applying MiXCR to the 5' RACE reads. The sample yields approximately 800,000 distinct CDR3 sequences, around 25% seen once. This sample also belongs to another study, concerning T cells of mothers and their children.

The specimen sequenced was blood. The receptors derive from a boy younger than 18 in good health. CDR3s include the opening cysteine and the closing phenylalanine or tryptophan. The D gene is left open where the match is weak. The size of a clone is reported for some rows only, either as once, few or many, or as a class for expanded clones.

V gene	J gene	D gene	clone size	CDR3 protein	CDR3 DNA
TRBV7-2	TRBJ2-5	TRBD2	-	CASSDLGLAGEETQYF	TGTGCCAGCAGCGATTTGGGACTAGCGGGGGAAGAGACCCAGTACTTC
TRBV27	TRBJ2-1	TRBD2	-	CASSSSLAGVEQFF	TGTGCCAGCAGTTCCTCACTGGCGGGAGTTGAGCAGTTCTTC
TRBV2	TRBJ1-3	-	few	CASSSSTGNTIYF	TGTGCCAGCAGTTCCTCGACTGGAAACACCATATATTTT
TRBV6-2/TRBV6-3	TRBJ1-5	-	few	CASSYWGQSYSNQPQHF	TGTGCCAGCAGTTACTGGGGCCAATCATATAGCAATCAGCCCCAGCATTTT
TRBV7-9	TRBJ2-1	TRBD2	-	CASSLPGLTYNEQFF	TGTGCCAGCAGCCTACCGGGACTAACCTACAATGAGCAGTTCTTC
TRBV12-3/TRBV12-4	TRBJ2-1	-	-	CASSLALITGSYNEQFF	TGTGCCAGCAGTCTTGCCCTGATTACAGGGTCCTACAATGAGCAGTTCTTC
TRBV6-6	TRBJ1-5	-	-	CASSPYDQPQHF	TGTGCCAGCTCCCCCTATGATCAGCCCCAGCATTTT
TRBV5-1	TRBJ1-4	-	few	CASSLSGTRNEKLFF	TGCGCCAGCAGCTTGTCCGGGACACGTAATGAAAAACTGTTTTTT
TRBV20-1	TRBJ2-1	-	-	CSARVTGAYNEQFF	TGCAGTGCTAGAGTAACGGGGGCCTACAATGAGCAGTTCTTC
TRBV4-3	TRBJ1-1	-	few	CASSQDPRTVEAFF	TGCGCCAGCAGCCAAGACCCACGGACAGTTGAAGCTTTCTTT
TRBV7-6	TRBJ2-1	-	-	CASTRGTANNEQFF	TGTGCCTCAACGAGGGGGACGGCGAACAATGAGCAGTTCTTC
TRBV5-1	TRBJ2-7	-	-	CASSPSRGHYEQYF	TGCGCCAGCAGCCCATCCCGGGGACATTACGAGCAGTACTTC
TRBV5-1	TRBJ2-7	TRBD2	few	CASSLSGLAWGYSYEQYF	TGCGCCAGCAGCTTGAGTGGACTAGCATGGGGATATTCCTACGAGCAGTACTTC
TRBV7-9	TRBJ2-1	TRBD2	few	CASSTDGPGGKDNNEQFF	TGTGCCAGCAGCACCGACGGCCCGGGGGGAAAGGACAACAATGAGCAGTTCTTC
TRBV7-6	TRBJ2-7	TRBD2	-	CASSSGLAGTYEQYF	TGTGCCAGCAGCTCCGGACTAGCGGGGACCTACGAGCAGTACTTC
TRBV11-2	TRBJ2-7	-	-	CASSLVPYYYEQYF	TGTGCCAGCAGCTTAGTTCCCTACTACTACGAGCAGTACTTC
TRBV6-1	TRBJ2-7	-	-	CASSLYSDSYEQYF	TGTGCCAGCAGTCTTTACTCGGACAGCTACGAGCAGTACTTC
TRBV28	TRBJ2-7	TRBD1	-	CASSSRTGTNEQYF	TGTGCCAGCAGTTCCCGGACAGGGACCAACGAGCAGTACTTC
TRBV6-2/TRBV6-3	TRBJ2-5	-	few	CASSYFGSQLRKTQYF	TGTGCCAGCAGTTACTTCGGCAGCCAACTTAGAAAGACCCAGTACTTC
TRBV12-3/TRBV12-4	TRBJ1-4	-	-	CASSLNGRATNEKLFF	TGTGCCAGCAGTTTAAATGGCAGAGCAACTAATGAAAAACTGTTTTTT
TRBV30	TRBJ1-1	-	few	CAWRPFSNTEAFF	TGTGCCTGGAGACCTTTCTCAAACACTGAAGCTTTCTTT
TRBV12-3/TRBV12-4	TRBJ2-7	TRBD2	few	CASTLAGGRAYEQYF	TGTGCCAGCACCCTAGCTGGCGGGAGGGCCTACGAGCAGTACTTC
TRBV12-3/TRBV12-4	TRBJ1-5	-	-	CASSLVVGQPQHF	TGTGCCAGCAGTTTAGTTGTGGGTCAGCCCCAGCATTTT
TRBV7-8	TRBJ1-5	TRBD1	-	CASSLGDRVGNQPQHF	TGTGCCAGCAGCTTAGGGGACAGGGTAGGGAATCAGCCCCAGCATTTT
TRBV3-1	TRBJ2-7	TRBD1	few	CASSQELGAGGRKYF	TGTGCCAGCAGCCAAGAACTGGGGGCAGGGGGTAGGAAGTACTTC
TRBV6-6	TRBJ2-2	TRBD1	-	CASSYSTGAVDTGELFF	TGTGCCAGCAGTTACTCGACAGGGGCGGTCGACACCGGGGAGCTGTTTTTT
TRBV20-1	TRBJ2-7	-	few	CSATDQDSFFYEQYF	TGCAGTGCTACTGATCAGGACTCCTTTTTCTACGAGCAGTACTTC
TRBV10-3	TRBJ1-1	TRBD1	-	CAISDPTGGNTEAFF	TGTGCCATCAGTGACCCGACAGGGGGGAACACTGAAGCTTTCTTT
TRBV7-9	TRBJ2-5	-	few	CASSTQGVVETQYF	TGTGCCAGCAGTACACAGGGAGTAGTGGAGACCCAGTACTTC
TRBV28	TRBJ2-7	TRBD1	-	CASRGDRDNYEQYF	TGTGCCAGCCGAGGGGACAGGGATAACTACGAGCAGTACTTC
TRBV28	TRBJ2-7	TRBD2	-	CASSLSRDYVYEQYF	TGTGCCAGCAGTTTATCCCGGGACTACGTCTACGAGCAGTACTTC
TRBV6-2/TRBV6-3	TRBJ2-7	TRBD2	few	CASTRLAAVSAEQYF	TGTGCCAGCACGCGACTAGCGGCCGTCTCCGCCGAGCAGTACTTC
TRBV7-6	TRBJ2-1	-	-	CASSHEGGGYNEQFF	TGTGCCAGCAGCCACGAGGGTGGGGGATACAATGAGCAGTTCTTC
TRBV29-1	TRBJ2-1	TRBD2	few	CSVVLAADNEQFF	TGCAGCGTTGTACTAGCGGCAGACAATGAGCAGTTCTTC
TRBV29-1	TRBJ1-4	TRBD1	few	CSVEASGTGPEKLFF	TGCAGCGTTGAAGCCTCCGGGACAGGCCCTGAAAAACTGTTTTTT
TRBV12-3/TRBV12-4	TRBJ1-2	-	-	CASSLFTMEFANYGYTF	TGTGCCAGCAGTTTATTTACGATGGAATTCGCTAACTATGGCTACACCTTC
TRBV7-9	TRBJ2-3	-	few	CASSPTGLSTDTQYF	TGTGCCAGCAGCCCTACAGGACTTAGCACAGATACGCAGTATTTT
TRBV18	TRBJ1-4	-	-	CASSPGPPPNEKLFF	TGTGCCAGCTCACCCGGGCCTCCACCCAATGAAAAACTGTTTTTT
TRBV7-9	TRBJ1-4	TRBD1	-	CASSPQTGVRVF	TGTGCCAGCAGCCCCCAAACAGGGGTGAGAGTTTTT
TRBV12-3/TRBV12-4	TRBJ1-6	TRBD1	-	CASSGTGANPNSPLHF	TGTGCCAGCAGCGGGACAGGGGCTAACCCGAATTCACCCCTCCACTTT
TRBV29-1	TRBJ2-5	-	few	CSVEQGGGETQYF	TGCAGCGTTGAACAAGGGGGTGGAGAGACCCAGTACTTC
TRBV6-6	TRBJ2-5	-	-	CASKLTGSQETQYF	TGTGCCAGCAAACTAACAGGGAGCCAAGAGACCCAGTACTTC
TRBV12-3/TRBV12-4	TRBJ2-7	-	once	CASSLWQKGSYEQYF	TGTGCCAGCAGTTTATGGCAAAAAGGCTCCTACGAGCAGTACTTC
TRBV5-1	TRBJ2-3	-	-	CASRETATDTQYF	TGCGCCAGCCGGGAAACGGCGACAGATACGCAGTATTTT
TRBV29-1	TRBJ2-4	-	-	CSAGVGIGKNIQYF	TGCAGCGCCGGGGTGGGGATCGGCAAAAACATTCAGTACTTC
TRBV2	TRBJ2-5	TRBD2	-	CASSSSGAPGVQYF	TGTGCCAGCAGCTCTAGCGGGGCCCCGGGGGTCCAGTACTTC
TRBV7-2	TRBJ2-7	TRBD1	few	CASSLDGQGRYEQYF	TGTGCCAGCAGCTTGGACGGACAGGGTCGGTACGAGCAGTACTTC
TRBV29-1	TRBJ2-2	-	-	CSGLGGNTGELFF	TGCAGCGGGCTAGGGGGAAACACCGGGGAGCTGTTTTTT
TRBV28	TRBJ2-6	TRBD1	-	CASRYRGLSGTNVLTF	TGTGCCAGCAGGTACAGGGGCCTCTCTGGGACCAACGTCCTGACTTTC
TRBV5-1	TRBJ1-2	-	-	CASSLSPWGHYGYTF	TGCGCCAGCAGCCTCTCTCCGTGGGGGCACTATGGCTACACCTTC
TRBV5-1	TRBJ2-1	TRBD2	-	CASSLAAGVNEQFF	TGCGCCAGCAGCTTGGCAGCGGGGGTCAATGAGCAGTTCTTC
TRBV4-3	TRBJ1-4	TRBD1	few	CASSQSYRGLEKLFF	TGCGCCAGCAGCCAAAGCTACAGGGGTTTGGAAAAACTGTTTTTT